This TCR beta chain was sequenced in a study of regulatory T cells in long-lasting Graves disease. Construction of the TCR beta libraries employed iRepertoire HTBI primers in conjunction with Arm-PCR of CDR3 regions. TCRdb ran MiXCR on the multiplex PCR reads and lists one entry per CDR3 protein. The data hold more than 450,000 distinct CDR3 sequences, with about a sixth observed a single time. This clonotype was seen ten or more times. Sample time point: newly diagnosed GD, antithyroid drugs for less than 3 months. Preparation of the TCR library used RNA extracted from PBMCs. This sample also belongs to another study, concerning T cells in Graves' hyperthyroidism and ophthalmopathy.

This clonotype was sampled from a man aged 40-55 years with Graves disease. Sample: peripheral blood mononuclear cells (PBMCs), taken at new diagnosis, from a patient treated with antithyroid drugs.

The CDR3 DNA is TGTGCCTGGAGTGGGGGCGCGGAGACCCAGTACTTC. Translation: CAWSGGAETQYF. The chain combines TRBV30 with TRBJ2-5; tentatively, D is TRBD1 (5 bases). The germline CDR1 and CDR2 sequences are GTSNPN and SVGIG (reference sequence). The CDR3 is made up of 12 amino acids. V gave up 1 base and J gave up 5 bases, with 8 bases separating them. Looking up the rest from reference TRBV30 and TRBJ2-5 gives the full variable domain: SQTIHQWPATLVQPVGSPLSLECTVEGTSNPNLYWYRQAAGRGLQLLFYSVGIGQISSEVPQNLSASRPQDRQFILSSKKLLLSDSGFYLCAWSGGAETQYFGPGTRLLVL.